This is a list of T cell receptor beta chains from one sample in a study of cytomegalovirus exposure and HLA in healthy donors. Measured with immunoSEQ multiplex PCR; TCRdb has only the in-frame clones, and not every one. The profile covers 97,000 or so clones, with about 90% appearing a single time and around 6% taken by the ten largest. Sequences were obtained from PBMCs. These receptors all stem from a man younger than 35 in good health and CMV-seropositive. The CDR3 runs from the conserved cysteine through the conserved F or W. D genes are given only for firm matches. Clone size is stated in some rows and not others, as once, few, many or a class when expanded.

d_gene: -; v_gene: TRBV4-1; abundance: -; j_gene: TRBJ2-2; CDR3aa: CASSLKQGIYEGTGELFF; CDR3nt: TGCGCCAGCAGCCTAAAACAGGGTATCTATGAGGGCACCGGGGAGCTGTTTTTT
d_gene: -; v_gene: TRBV5-1; abundance: -; j_gene: TRBJ2-7; CDR3aa: CASSLVFGGYEQYF; CDR3nt: TGCGCCAGCAGCTTGGTATTCGGGGGCTACGAGCAGTACTTC
d_gene: TRBD2; v_gene: TRBV4-3; abundance: once; j_gene: TRBJ2-1; CDR3aa: CASSYGATSGGYNEQFF; CDR3nt: TGCGCCAGCAGCTACGGGGCCACTAGCGGGGGGTACAATGAGCAGTTCTTC
d_gene: -; v_gene: TRBV9; abundance: -; j_gene: TRBJ1-1; CDR3aa: CASSVSPLNTEAFF; CDR3nt: TGTGCCAGCAGCGTAAGCCCGCTGAACACTGAAGCTTTCTTT
d_gene: -; v_gene: TRBV7-2; abundance: few; j_gene: TRBJ2-5; CDR3aa: CASSLVSGQETQYF; CDR3nt: TGTGCCAGCAGCTTAGTTTCGGGCCAAGAGACCCAGTACTTC
d_gene: TRBD1; v_gene: TRBV13; abundance: -; j_gene: TRBJ2-3; CDR3aa: CASSYSTGTARADTQYF; CDR3nt: TGTGCCAGCAGCTACTCCACCGGGACAGCGAGGGCAGATACGCAGTATTTT
d_gene: -; v_gene: TRBV28; abundance: -; j_gene: TRBJ2-1; CDR3aa: CASSFAGSSYDEQFF; CDR3nt: TGTGCCAGCAGTTTCGCAGGGTCGAGTTATGATGAGCAGTTCTTC
d_gene: -; v_gene: TRBV5-4; abundance: -; j_gene: TRBJ1-2; CDR3aa: CASSLGQNYGYTF; CDR3nt: TGTGCCAGCAGCTTGGGACAGAACTATGGCTACACCTTC
d_gene: TRBD1; v_gene: TRBV13; abundance: -; j_gene: TRBJ1-4; CDR3aa: CASSSQGAGNEKLFF; CDR3nt: TGTGCCAGCAGCTCTCAGGGGGCTGGTAATGAAAAACTGTTTTTT
d_gene: -; v_gene: TRBV7-2; abundance: -; j_gene: TRBJ2-7; CDR3aa: CASSLGPRENYEQYF; CDR3nt: TGTGCCAGCAGCTTAGGACCCCGGGAGAACTACGAGCAGTACTTC
d_gene: -; v_gene: TRBV5-1; abundance: -; j_gene: TRBJ2-1; CDR3aa: CASSFSVAYNEQFF; CDR3nt: TGCGCCAGCAGCTTTTCGGTTGCCTACAATGAGCAGTTCTTC
d_gene: TRBD2; v_gene: TRBV7-3; abundance: -; j_gene: TRBJ2-3; CDR3aa: CASSLTRVGRTSGISGTDTQYF; CDR3nt: TGTGCCAGCAGCTTAACGAGGGTAGGGAGGACTAGCGGGATTTCGGGCACAGATACGCAGTATTTT
d_gene: -; v_gene: TRBV7-2; abundance: -; j_gene: TRBJ2-5; CDR3aa: CASSLSRETQYF; CDR3nt: TGTGCCAGCAGCTTATCGAGGGAGACCCAGTACTTC
d_gene: -; v_gene: TRBV4-3; abundance: -; j_gene: TRBJ2-2; CDR3aa: CASSQDGTPQNTGELFF; CDR3nt: TGCGCCAGCAGCCAAGATGGGACACCGCAAAACACCGGGGAGCTGTTTTTT
d_gene: TRBD1; v_gene: TRBV4-1; abundance: few; j_gene: TRBJ1-5; CDR3aa: CASSQETGAHQPQHF; CDR3nt: TGCGCCAGCAGCCAGGAAACAGGGGCCCATCAGCCCCAGCATTTT
d_gene: -; v_gene: TRBV7-9; abundance: -; j_gene: TRBJ2-7; CDR3aa: CASSDRDTSYEQYF; CDR3nt: TGTGCCAGCAGCGACCGGGACACCTCCTACGAGCAGTACTTC
d_gene: TRBD2; v_gene: TRBV19; abundance: -; j_gene: TRBJ2-5; CDR3aa: CASKTSGKETQYF; CDR3nt: TGTGCCAGCAAGACTAGCGGGAAAGAGACCCAGTACTTC
d_gene: TRBD2; v_gene: TRBV2; abundance: few; j_gene: TRBJ2-5; CDR3aa: CASAQNGAGGLKETQYF; CDR3nt: TGTGCCAGCGCTCAAAACGGGGCGGGGGGCCTCAAAGAGACCCAGTACTTC
d_gene: TRBD2; v_gene: TRBV9; abundance: -; j_gene: TRBJ2-7; CDR3aa: CASSVGGLAGGPLSYEQYF; CDR3nt: TGTGCCAGCAGCGTAGGAGGACTAGCGGGAGGGCCTTTGTCCTACGAGCAGTACTTC
d_gene: -; v_gene: TRBV7-2; abundance: -; j_gene: TRBJ2-1; CDR3aa: CASSQTGPHEQFF; CDR3nt: TGTGCCAGCAGCCAGACAGGCCCCCATGAGCAGTTCTTC
d_gene: -; v_gene: TRBV6-1; abundance: few; j_gene: TRBJ1-2; CDR3aa: CASSALPRVYGYTF; CDR3nt: TGTGCCAGCAGTGCATTACCGAGAGTTTATGGCTACACCTTC
d_gene: TRBD2; v_gene: TRBV11-2; abundance: -; j_gene: TRBJ2-2; CDR3aa: CASSSDLAGVFTGELFF; CDR3nt: TGTGCCAGCAGCTCCGATCTCGCGGGAGTTTTCACCGGGGAGCTGTTTTTT
d_gene: TRBD1; v_gene: TRBV19; abundance: -; j_gene: TRBJ1-5; CDR3aa: CASQGVNNQPQHF; CDR3nt: TGTGCCAGTCAGGGGGTAAACAATCAGCCCCAGCATTTT